This T cell receptor (beta chain) is from a study of T cell responses to AZD1222 COVID-19 vaccine. Regarding the study as a whole: Researchers report vaccine-associated CD4 TCRs spanning spike, with dominance at 160-218 and 743-854. Close to half of spike-specific TCRs reportedly recognize unmutated variant regions. Researchers took repertoire samples only after the peak T cell response had come.

The table came from immunoSEQ multiplex PCR; TCRdb's copy has only in-frame clones and leaves some out. The repertoire holds 110,000 to 150,000 clones, with about 90% as singletons. This clone was detected a few times. Its antigen is not identified. This receptor was identified in an adult in good health. The sample was peripheral blood, taken on day 0 of AZD1222 vaccination.

The CDR3 coding sequence is TGTGCCAGCAGGGAAAGGACATCTTCCTACGAGCAGTACTTC. Protein: CASRERTSSYEQYF. The rearrangement joins TRBV2 to TRBJ2-7; the D gene is possibly TRBD1 (5 bases). CDR3 length: 14 amino acids. The germline V gene encodes CDR1 SNHLY and CDR2 FYNNEI. Trimming took off 6 bases at V and 1 base at J, with 13 bases between the two ends.